Listed below are T cell receptor beta chains from one sample, sequenced in a study of blood T cells in healthy people across ages. TCRdb redid the calling of the 5' RACE reads with MiXCR, one entry per CDR3 protein. The sample contains about 1.1 million distinct CDR3 sequences, about two fifths of which appear only once. The sequenced sample consisted of blood. The receptors were sampled from a man aged 18 to 29 in good health. Each CDR3 is given with its conserved first and last residue. A D gene is named only where the DNA matches it firmly. A clone size is listed for some rows: how often the clone was seen (once, few, many), or a class if it is expanded.

J,size,D,V,CDR3,DNA
TRBJ1-1,-,-,TRBV5-1,CASSFIIGPDTEAFF,TGCGCCAGCAGCTTCATAATCGGGCCTGACACTGAAGCTTTCTTT
TRBJ1-2,few,-,TRBV21-1,CASSELGGGPVYGYTF,TGTGCCAGCAGCGAACTAGGGGGTGGGCCTGTTTATGGCTACACCTTC
TRBJ2-2,-,TRBD1,TRBV5-5,CASSLGQAVYNTGELFF,TGTGCCAGCAGCCTGGGACAGGCCGTATACAACACCGGGGAGCTGTTTTTT
TRBJ1-2,-,-,TRBV7-2,CASSLGDPNGYTF,TGTGCCAGCAGCTTAGGGGATCCCAATGGCTACACCTTC
TRBJ2-3,-,TRBD2,TRBV5-6,CASSFTRDHSGGFTDTQYF,TGTGCCAGCAGCTTTACCCGTGATCATAGCGGGGGGTTCACAGATACGCAGTATTTT
TRBJ1-5,-,-,TRBV20-1,CSAGSTGDQPQHF,TGCAGTGCAGGGTCGACCGGGGACCAGCCCCAGCATTTT
TRBJ1-2,-,-,TRBV5-1,CAGSLSRENYGYTF,TGCGCCGGCAGCCTTAGCAGGGAGAACTATGGCTACACCTTC
TRBJ1-2,-,-,TRBV9,CASKEDPYGYTF,TGTGCCAGCAAGGAGGATCCCTATGGCTACACCTTC
TRBJ1-1,-,-,TRBV4-1,CASSQPGRRTEAFF,TGCGCCAGCAGCCAACCGGGACGGAGAACTGAAGCTTTCTTT
TRBJ2-2,-,TRBD1,TRBV10-3,CAISGGQQNTGELFF,TGTGCCATCAGTGGGGGACAGCAGAACACCGGGGAGCTGTTTTTT
TRBJ1-2,-,-,TRBV12-3/TRBV12-4,CASSLGYLLASGYTF,TGTGCCAGCAGTTTGGGTTATCTGTTAGCTTCGGGCTACACCTTC
TRBJ2-3,-,-,TRBV2,CASRRTSSTTDTQYF,TGTGCCAGCAGGCGGACCAGCTCGACCACAGATACGCAGTATTTT
TRBJ1-6,few,TRBD1,TRBV5-6,CASSRGGQGWSSYNSPLHF,TGTGCCAGCAGCAGAGGTGGACAGGGATGGAGTTCCTATAATTCACCCCTCCACTTT
TRBJ2-3,few,-,TRBV9,CASSVVSGGVTDTQYF,TGTGCCAGCAGCGTAGTATCGGGGGGCGTCACAGATACGCAGTATTTT
TRBJ1-5,few,TRBD1,TRBV6-2/TRBV6-3,CASSYSIRLTGQNNQPQHF,TGTGCCAGCAGTTACTCGATTAGGCTTACGGGACAGAACAATCAGCCCCAGCATTTT
TRBJ2-3,-,-,TRBV21-1,CASSPPSPGSADTQYF,TGTGCCAGCAGCCCTCCTTCCCCAGGTAGCGCAGATACGCAGTATTTT
TRBJ1-2,-,-,TRBV24-1,CATSDLYGRYTF,TGTGCCACCAGTGATTTATACGGTCGCTACACCTTC
TRBJ2-3,few,-,TRBV20-1,CSARGRPTSSTDTQYF,TGCAGTGCCCGGGGGAGACCCACATCTAGCACAGATACGCAGTATTTT
TRBJ1-5,once,-,TRBV7-2,CASSLPTGYSNQPQHF,TGTGCCAGCAGCTTACCCACAGGATATAGCAATCAGCCCCAGCATTTT
TRBJ2-1,many,TRBD2,TRBV12-3/TRBV12-4,CASSLAGAYNEQFF,TGTGCCAGCAGTCTAGCGGGGGCCTACAATGAGCAGTTCTTC
TRBJ1-1,-,-,TRBV29-1,CSVEPTATEAFF,TGCAGCGTTGAACCGACAGCCACTGAAGCTTTCTTT
TRBJ1-5,few,-,TRBV12-3/TRBV12-4,CASSFYSGNQPQHF,TGTGCCAGCAGTTTCTACTCTGGCAATCAGCCCCAGCATTTT